These 25 T cell receptor beta chains were all obtained from the same sample, sequenced in a study of blood T cell repertoires in COVID-19. Clones were read by immunoSEQ multiplex PCR, and TCRdb kept only the in-frame ones, dropping some. The sample holds roughly 300,000 clones, approximately 87% seen once. The sequenced sample was peripheral blood. The receptors stem from a woman in her forties who had recovered from COVID-19.

The J gene is TRBJ2-7, the V gene TRBV6-5; 8 bases fit TRBD1. V dropped 6 bases and J dropped 7; count of bases not matched to a gene: 14. The CDR3 length is 15 residues. Germline V CDR1 and CDR2: MNHEY, SVGAGI. The CDR3 here is CASSPRTGLLGEQYF. As DNA, the CDR3 is TGTGCCAGCAGCCCGAGGACAGGGCTCCTTGGGGAGCAGTACTTC.

The V call is TRBV9, the J call TRBJ1-1; 8 nucleotides match TRBD1. The germline CDR1 and CDR2 sequences are SGDLS and YYNGEE. The V segment lost 2 bases and the J segment 2 bases; nucleotides outside the gene matches: 8. The CDR3 has 16 residues. In DNA, the CDR3 is TGTGCCAGCAGCGTCGGGACAGGACCCCTCAACACTGAAGCTTTCTTT. Amino acid sequence: CASSVGTGPLNTEAFF.

The V gene is TRBV6-5, the J gene TRBJ1-1; TRBD1 might be the D (5 bases). Trimming pared 2 bases from V and 1 base from J, leaving 11 bases between. The CDR3 consists of 15 residues. Germline V gene data show CDR1 as MNHEY and CDR2 as SVGAGI. DNA of the CDR3: TGTGCCAGCAGTTACGACAGCGCCGAGAACACTGAAGCTTTCTTT. Translated, it gives CASSYDSAENTEAFF.

Concerning this clone itself: Other DNA sequences of this sample code for an identical CDR3. The rearrangement links TRBV7-9 to TRBJ1-2; 7 positions agree with TRBD1. There are 12 residues in the CDR3. Germline trimming cut 4 bases from V and 5 bases from J; bases unmatched to any gene: 1. Germline V gene sequence: CDR1 SEHNR, CDR2 FQNEAQ (reference sequence). This chain's CDR3 is CASSSQGYGYTF. CDR3 bases: TGTGCCAGCAGCTCACAGGGGTATGGCTACACCTTC. The variable domain in full, with the rest retrieved from reference TRBV7-9 and TRBJ1-2, is DTGVSQNPRHKITKRGQNVTFRCDPISEHNRLYWYRQTLGQGPEFLTYFQNEAQLEKSRLLSDRFSAERPKGSFSTLEIQRTEQGDSAMYLCASSSQGYGYTFGSGTRLTVV.

The chain combines TRBV15 with TRBJ2-5; 7 positions match TRBD1. Germline V gene data show CDR1 as LNHNV and CDR2 as YYDKDF (reference sequence). Losses at the gene ends were 0 bases for V and 4 bases for J; bases not matched to a gene: 11. The CDR3 loop spans 17 amino acids. This CDR3 reads CATSRDYEGGLGETQYF. For the CDR3, the DNA is TGTGCCACCAGCAGAGATTACGAAGGGGGCCTGGGAGAGACCCAGTACTTC.

The chain joins TRBV10-3 to TRBJ2-3, with 7 nucleotides matching TRBD2. The CDR3 loop spans 15 amino acids. Per germline, CDR1 ENHRY and CDR2 SYGVKD. V shed 6 bases, J shed 1 base, and the junction held 7 bases outside the gene matches. CDR3: CAIRKGLVRTDTQYF. CDR3 coding DNA: TGTGCCATCAGAAAAGGACTAGTCCGCACAGATACGCAGTATTTT.

The chain is built from TRBV5-1 and TRBJ2-1; tentative D call: TRBD1 (5 bases). V gave up 0 bases and J gave up 0 bases, with 7 bases separating them. Germline CDR1 and CDR2: SGHRS and YFSETQ. The CDR3 loop spans 15 amino acids. CDR3 DNA: TGCGCCAGCAGCTTGGGGACAAGCTCCTACAATGAGCAGTTCTTC. It translates to CASSLGTSSYNEQFF.

The chain recombines TRBV10-3 with TRBJ2-3, with 8 positions matching TRBD1. This CDR3 is built from 14 residues. Germline-derived CDR1 and CDR2 are ENHRY and SYGVKD. J gave up 3 bases and V 8 bases, and 7 bases lay outside the gene matches. CDR3 residues: CAISETGETDTQYF. In DNA form, the CDR3 reads TGTGCCATCTCAGAGACAGGGGAAACAGATACGCAGTATTTT.

This clone appeared a few times. This chain links TRBV30 with TRBJ2-2, with TRBD1 identical over 11 bases. The V gene end was trimmed by 2 bases and the J gene end by 4 bases; junction bases not matched to a gene: 6. Germline loops: CDR1 GTSNPN, CDR2 SVGIG (reference sequence). The CDR3 runs to 16 residues. CDR3 amino acids: CAWSYLGTGGTGELFF. The CDR3 nucleotides read TGTGCCTGGAGTTATTTAGGGACAGGGGGCACCGGGGAGCTGTTTTTT.

This sequence joins TRBV7-6 and TRBJ1-1; TRBD1 agrees at 7 bases. Germline CDR1 SGHVS, CDR2 FNYEAQ. V dropped 4 bases and J dropped 5; count of bases not matched to a gene: 19. This CDR3 contains 18 residues. This CDR3 reads CASSSTPGTVPRRTEAFF. The CDR3 DNA is TGTGCCAGCAGCTCGACTCCCGGGACAGTACCCCGGAGGACTGAAGCTTTCTTT.

The genes are TRBV27 and TRBJ1-1, with a weak D call TRBD1 (5 bases). The CDR3 is 14 residues long. V was pared by 4 bases and J by 0 bases, with 9 bases between. Germline CDR1 and CDR2: MNHEY and SMNVEV (reference sequence). In DNA, the CDR3 is TGTGCCAGCAGTTCTTGGGGCCTGAACACTGAAGCTTTCTTT. Its protein product is CASSSWGLNTEAFF.

This clone was seen just once. The chain links TRBV10-2 to TRBJ1-6; D perhaps matches TRBD1 (6 bases). Germline CDR1 WSHSY, CDR2 SAAADI. Trimming shortened V by 3 bases and J by 6 bases, and 9 bases separated the two germline ends. This CDR3 comprises 14 residues. CDR3 DNA sequence: TGCGCCAGCAGTGATATAGGGGGTAATTCACCCCTCCACTTT. Translating it yields CASSDIGGNSPLHF.

This clone was seen only once. The genes are TRBV30 and TRBJ2-3; 8 bases line up with TRBD2. CDR1 and CDR2 from the germline V gene are GTSNPN and SVGIG (reference sequence). This CDR3 has 16 residues. J gave up 1 base and V 1 base, and 7 bases lay outside the gene matches. The CDR3 coding sequence is TGTGCCTGGAGTGCCTACTGGCGGGGGGGCACAGATACGCAGTATTTT. Residues: CAWSAYWRGGTDTQYF.

V and J are TRBV10-3 and TRBJ2-1; the D gene is possibly TRBD1 (6 bases). The germline V and J ends were trimmed by 7 bases and 4 bases, with 11 bases remaining between them. This CDR3 is 13 amino acids long. CDR1 is ENHRY and CDR2 is SYGVKD in the germline V gene. The CDR3 sequence: CAIKGVQYNEQFF. The CDR3 DNA reads as TGTGCCATCAAGGGGGTCCAATACAATGAGCAGTTCTTC.

The J gene is TRBJ2-1, the V gene TRBV27; 11 nucleotides agree with TRBD2. The CDR3 runs to 18 residues. Per germline, CDR1 MNHEY and CDR2 SMNVEV (reference sequence). V lost 1 base and J lost 5; bases outside the gene matches: 10. In DNA, the CDR3 is TGTGCCAGCAGTTTATTAGCGGGGGGGCCCGGAGGAGACAATGAGCAGTTCTTC. Translated, it gives CASSLLAGGPGGDNEQFF.

This rearrangement joins TRBV5-1 to TRBJ2-6, with TRBD1 matching 11 bases. The CDR3 contains 15 residues. From germline, CDR1 is SGHRS and CDR2 YFSETQ. CDR3 in DNA: TGCGCAACCGGGACAGGGGGCTCTGGGGCCAACGTCCTGACTTTC. Protein sequence: CATGTGGSGANVLTF.

V usage is TRBV13 and J usage is TRBJ2-3, with D possibly matching TRBD2 (6 bases). The germline V gene has CDR1 PRHDT and CDR2 FYEKMQ (reference sequence). V lost 2 bases to trimming and J lost 1 base, with 10 bases between them. The CDR3 sequence is 15 residues long. Written as DNA, the CDR3 is TGTGCCAGCAGCTTATGGCGGGGACGCACAGATACGCAGTATTTT. It yields the protein CASSLWRGRTDTQYF.

With respect to this clone: At one boundary the junction diverges from the germline segment, which might be a read error. This rearrangement joins TRBV3-1 (or the pseudogene TRBV3-2) to TRBJ2-3; 8 bases match TRBD2. CDR3 length: 12 amino acids. From germline, CDR1 is LGHDT and CDR2 YNNKEL (reference sequence). The CDR3 sequence is CASTQAGTRQYF. The DNA of the CDR3 is TGTGCCAGCACCCAAGCCGGGACTAGGCAGTATTTT.

The chain carries TRBV3-1 (or the pseudogene TRBV3-2) and TRBJ2-5; possibly TRBD1 for D (5 bases). Germline V gene data show CDR1 as LGHDT and CDR2 as YNNKEL (reference sequence). This CDR3 spans 15 amino acids. V was trimmed by 3 bases and J by 2 bases, leaving 13 bases between them. The CDR3 region has the DNA TGTGCCAGCAGCCATGGAAGGGGATGGCAAGAGACCCAGTACTTC. This sequence encodes CASSHGRGWQETQYF.

The chain employs TRBV9 and TRBJ2-5, with 7 nucleotides matching TRBD2. Germline-derived CDR1 and CDR2 are SGDLS and YYNGEE. With 0 bases clipped from V and 2 bases from J, the junction kept 4 bases outside the gene matches. This CDR3 comprises 15 residues. Here the CDR3 reads CASSVVVSGQETQYF. CDR3 sequence (DNA): TGTGCCAGCAGCGTAGTTGTTAGCGGGCAAGAGACCCAGTACTTC.

The rearrangement uses TRBV5-1 and TRBJ2-3; 10 bases fit TRBD1. The CDR3 is 20 amino acids. J gave up 5 bases and V 4 bases, and 22 bases lay outside the gene matches. Germline V CDR1 and CDR2: SGHRS, YFSETQ. CDR3 sequence: CASSLHPDRGAQDVGDTQYF. In DNA form, the CDR3 reads TGCGCCAGCAGCCTTCACCCGGACAGGGGGGCCCAGGACGTTGGAGATACGCAGTATTTT.

CDR3 region: CASRRAGDYNEQFF. The DNA for the CDR3 is TGTGCCAGCAGAAGGGCGGGGGACTACAATGAGCAGTTCTTC. The rearrangement uses TRBV27 and TRBJ2-1; 7 bases agree with TRBD2. Germline V gives CDR1 MNHEY, CDR2 SMNVEV (reference sequence). The CDR3 runs 14 residues. V shed 6 bases, J shed 3 bases, and the junction held 5 bases outside the gene matches.

This chain links TRBV29-1 with TRBJ2-5, with D perhaps matching TRBD2 (5 bases). V dropped 6 bases and J dropped 7 bases, with 15 bases sitting between them. The CDR3 runs 12 residues. CDR1 is SQVTM and CDR2 is ANQGSEA in the germline V gene. The chain's CDR3 is CSVPGSLGTQYF. DNA of the CDR3: TGCAGCGTGCCTGGGAGCCTTGGGACCCAGTACTTC. Based on the CDR3 plus reference TRBV29-1 and TRBJ2-5, the full variable domain is SAVISQKPSRDICQRGTSLTIQCQVDSQVTMMFWYRQQPGQSLTLIATANQGSEATYESGFVIDKFPISRPNLTFSTLTVSNMSPEDSSIYLCSVPGSLGTQYFGPGTRLLVL.

V is TRBV6-5 and J is TRBJ1-2; no firm D call. The V end was cut by 5 bases, the J end by 3 bases, with 10 bases between. The CDR3 length is 13 residues. Per germline, CDR1 MNHEY and CDR2 SVGAGI. CDR3 DNA sequence: TGTGCCAGCAGTCCTAAGGAGCACTATGGCTACACCTTC. This codes for CASSPKEHYGYTF.

This sequence joins TRBV11-3 and TRBJ2-1; TRBD2 matches 13 bases. The CDR3 is 15 residues long. V dropped 3 bases and J dropped 7; count of bases not matched to a gene: 3. CDR1 is SGHNT and CDR2 is YENEEA in the germline V gene. CDR3 nucleotide sequence: TGTGCCAGCAGCTTGACTAGCGGGGGGAGGAATGAGCAGTTCTTC. This encodes CASSLTSGGRNEQFF.